This T cell receptor beta chain was profiled in a study of blood T cells in healthy people across ages. For the study at large: The capture of about one barcoded beta molecule per two T cells was achieved by template switching.

In germline, CDR1 is DFQATT, CDR2 SNEGSKA (reference sequence). CDR3 size: 11 residues. The V and J ends lost 8 bases and 4 bases respectively, with 12 bases between them. A second roughly 7 to 11 cycle PCR used barcoded and J-beta primers. MiXCR, run by TCRdb on the 5' RACE reads, gives a single entry per CDR3 protein. The sample shows 980,000 or so distinct CDR3 sequences, about 48% of them seen only once. Sequencing input: blood. The receptor comes from a man aged 30 to 39 in good health. The chain recombines TRBV20-1 with TRBJ2-7; the D gene is possibly TRBD1 (6 bases). The CDR3 reads CSKRGSYEQYF. The CDR3 nucleotides are TGCAGTAAAAGGGGGTCTTACGAGCAGTACTTC.